This record covers a single TCR beta chain. What it recognizes is unknown. This CDR3 is built from 13 residues. Unmatched junction bases numbered 5, after V lost 8 bases and J lost 6 bases. CDR1 is WSHSY and CDR2 is SAAADI in the germline V gene. Via MiXCR, TCRdb re-called the 5' RACE reads, giving one row per CDR3 protein. In the table there are 300,000 to 400,000 distinct CDR3 sequences, approximately 20% of which are singletons. These data originate in a study of CD8 T cells in ankylosing spondylitis. Broader study findings: Both synovial fluid and blood in reactive arthritis had previously been reported to carry some motif variants. Researchers reportedly found disease-linked clones significantly enriched in matched ankylosing spondylitis synovial fluid. A motif of 7 or 8 highly homologous TCR beta variants was seen as apparently characteristic of ankylosing spondylitis blood.

J is TRBJ2-7 and V is TRBV10-2, with 12 positions matching TRBD1. Sample: blood, either unsorted or a sorted T cell fraction (not recorded which). The sequence was obtained from a male donor with ankylosing spondylitis or in good health (not recorded which). CDR3 DNA: TGCGCCAGCCAGGGACAGGGGGCAAGCGAGCAGTACTTC. It translates to CASQGQGASEQYF.